Presented here are 25 T cell receptor beta chains from one specimen sequenced in a study of T cells in Graves' hyperthyroidism and ophthalmopathy. Template material for amplifying TCR beta CDR3 regions consisted of RNA transcripts. Primed by the HTBI set, a first-round RT-PCR was run on the TCR CDR3. Using its own MiXCR run on the multiplex PCR reads, TCRdb lists one record per CDR3 protein. Here the sample spans roughly 600,000 distinct CDR3 sequences, 14% being singletons. The sequencing input was blood. These receptors came from a woman between 50 and 59 years old with Graves' ophthalmopathy.

This clonotype has ten or more counts. The chain carries TRBV10-3 and TRBJ1-2, with a weak D call TRBD1 (5 bases). V was shortened by 6 bases and J by 6 bases, with 11 bases between the two germline ends. This CDR3 is built from 12 residues. Germline V lookup: CDR1 ENHRY, CDR2 SYGVKD. CDR3 DNA sequence: TGTGCCATCAGCAGGGTTTCGGATGGCTACACCTTC. It translates to CAISRVSDGYTF.

This clonotype was recorded a few times. Just one base apart from a much larger clone, this may be a read error. The rearrangement links TRBV2 to TRBJ2-1; D unclear. The length of the CDR3 is 16 residues. Germline values: CDR1 SNHLY, CDR2 FYNNEI. Trimming left V 1 base short and J 4 bases short, with 14 bases between. Here the CDR3 DNA reads TGTGCCAGCAGTGAAGTGAGGCTAACGGCGTACAATGAGCAGTTCTTC. Translated: CASSEVRLTAYNEQFF. The entire variable domain, with the rest obtained from reference TRBV2 and TRBJ2-1, is as follows: EPEVTQTPSHQVTQMGQEVILRCVPISNHLYFYWYRQILGQKVEFLVSFYNNEISEKSEIFDDQFSVERPDGSNFTLKIRSTKLEDSAMYFCASSEVRLTAYNEQFFGPGTRLTVL.

This clonotype was observed a few times. This chain connects TRBV14 to TRBJ2-3; 9 bases agree with TRBD1. The V and J ends lost 4 bases and 2 bases, in that order; junction bases with no gene match: 10. Germline V gene data show CDR1 as SGHDN and CDR2 as FVKESK. The CDR3 runs to 17 residues. CDR3 in DNA: TGTGCCAGCAGCCCTTACCGGGACAGGGTTTTCACAGATACGCAGTATTTT. Translation gives CASSPYRDRVFTDTQYF.

In its sample, this clonotype was seen a few times. V gene TRBV5-5 combines with J gene TRBJ2-5; TRBD1 aligns across 7 bases. Trimming took 4 bases from V and 2 from J; bases not matched to a gene: 8. This CDR3 contains 15 residues. Germline V CDR1 and CDR2: SGHKS, YYEKEE (reference sequence). The CDR3 protein is CASSPQPGQQETQYF. The CDR3 nucleotides read TGTGCCAGCAGCCCCCAACCGGGACAGCAAGAGACCCAGTACTTC.

A few counts support this clonotype. The genes are TRBV9 and TRBJ2-7; TRBD2 aligns across 14 bases. Germline trimming cut 2 bases from V and 6 bases from J; bases unmatched to any gene: 7. Looked up from germline, CDR1 is SGDLS and CDR2 is YYNGEE. This CDR3 has 16 amino acids. The CDR3 DNA reads as TGTGCCAGCAGCGTGGGGGGACTAGCGGGAGTCTTCGAGCAGTACTTC. Its translation: CASSVGGLAGVFEQYF. The whole variable domain, filled in from reference TRBV9 and TRBJ2-7, reads DSGVTQTPKHLITATGQRVTLRCSPRSGDLSVYWYQQSLDQGLQFLIQYYNGEERAKGNILERFSAQQFPDLHSELNLSSLELGDSALYFCASSVGGLAGVFEQYFGPGTRLTVT.

This clonotype has at least ten counts. J is TRBJ2-5 and V is TRBV24-1; D is perhaps TRBD1 or TRBD2 (5 bases each). V dropped 6 bases and J dropped 4 bases, with 11 bases sitting between them. This CDR3 region has 13 residues. The germline gives CDR1 KGHDR, CDR2 SFDVKD. CDR3 bases: TGTGCCACCAGTCAGAGGGGTGGAGAGACCCAGTACTTC. The encoded protein is CATSQRGGETQYF.

This clonotype was counted at least ten times. CDR3 loop: CASRSTGVHKMNTEAFF. Here the CDR3 DNA reads TGTGCCAGTAGGTCAACAGGGGTACATAAGATGAACACTGAAGCTTTCTTT. The chain employs TRBV19 and TRBJ1-1; 7 bases align to TRBD1. The CDR3 is 17 amino acids. The V segment lost 6 bases and the J segment 0 bases; nucleotides outside the gene matches: 13. Germline V gives CDR1 LNHDA, CDR2 SQIVND (reference sequence). Complete variable domain (other parts from reference TRBV19 and TRBJ1-1): DGGITQSPKYLFRKEGQNVTLSCEQNLNHDAMYWYRQDPGQGLRLIYYSQIVNDFQKGDIAEGYSVSREKKESFPLTVTSAQKNPTAFYLCASRSTGVHKMNTEAFFGQGTRLTVV.

This clonotype was detected ten times or more. The chain is built from TRBV7-2 and TRBJ2-4; a possible D gene is TRBD2 (6 bases). The germline gives CDR1 SGHTA, CDR2 FQGNSA. CDR3 length: 15 amino acids. The V end was cut by 2 bases, the J end by 0 bases, with 8 bases between. The CDR3 loop reads CASSLLAVAKNIQYF. Here the CDR3 DNA reads TGTGCCAGCAGCTTATTAGCGGTAGCCAAAAACATTCAGTACTTC.

In its sample, this clonotype was seen many times. V and J are TRBV28 and TRBJ2-7; 8 bases line up with TRBD2. The CDR3 is made up of 14 amino acids. Germline-derived CDR1 and CDR2 are MDHEN and SYDVKM. Germline trimming cut 5 bases from V and 3 bases from J; bases unmatched to any gene: 6. The CDR3, as DNA: TGTGCCAGCAGTACCACTAGCGGCCTCTACGAGCAGTACTTC. It yields the protein CASSTTSGLYEQYF.

This clonotype turned up a few times. CDR3 loop: CASRLAGGSSYNEQFF. The DNA for the CDR3 is TGTGCCAGCAGGTTAGCGGGAGGGAGCTCCTACAATGAGCAGTTCTTC. The genes are TRBV6-1 and TRBJ2-1, with 11 bases lining up with TRBD2. Germline V gives CDR1 MNHNS, CDR2 SASEGT. The CDR3 contains 16 residues. Losses at the gene ends were 6 bases for V and 0 bases for J; bases not matched to a gene: 4.

This clonotype was counted many times. V gene TRBV18 combines with J gene TRBJ2-7; the D is unclear. This CDR3 is 14 amino acids long. V was cut by 4 bases and J by 1 base, with 11 bases left in between. The germline CDR1 and CDR2 sequences are KGHSH and LQKENI. CDR3 sequence: CASSLQQQSYEQYF. DNA for the CDR3: TGTGCCAGCTCACTACAGCAGCAGTCCTACGAGCAGTACTTC. The whole variable domain, remainder taken from reference TRBV18 and TRBJ2-7, is NAGVMQNPRHLVRRRGQEARLRCSPMKGHSHVYWYRQLPEEGLKFMVYLQKENIIDESGMPKERFSAEFPKEGPSILRIQQVVRGDSAAYFCASSLQQQSYEQYFGPGTRLTVT.

This clonotype was seen ten or more times. The chain joins TRBV6-1 to TRBJ2-7; 9 bases line up with TRBD1. With 10 bases clipped from V and 3 bases from J, the junction kept 16 bases outside the gene matches. CDR1 MNHNS and CDR2 SASEGT come from the germline V gene. This CDR3 is 16 amino acids long. CDR3 DNA: TGTGCCACCCTTCGTCCCGGGACAGGGAGGGGCTACGAGCAGTACTTC. Residues: CATLRPGTGRGYEQYF.

CDR3 loop: CATSSQRRPSGANVLTF. Here the CDR3 DNA reads TGTGCCACCAGCAGCCAGAGGAGACCCTCTGGGGCCAACGTCCTGACTTTC. The chain carries TRBV15 and TRBJ2-6; D unresolved. The V gene lost 3 bases and the J gene lost 0 bases, with 12 bases spanning the gap. Looked up from germline, CDR1 is LNHNV and CDR2 is YYDKDF (reference sequence). The CDR3 loop spans 17 amino acids.

In its sample, this clonotype ranks as medium-sized. The J gene is TRBJ1-5, the V gene TRBV24-1; 7 nucleotides line up with TRBD1. Germline CDR1 and CDR2: KGHDR and SFDVKD. Germline trimming cut 3 bases from V and 0 bases from J; bases unmatched to any gene: 4. The CDR3 loop spans 16 amino acids. CDR3 region: CATSDKTGNSNQPQHF. CDR3 bases: TGTGCCACCAGTGATAAGACAGGGAATAGCAATCAGCCCCAGCATTTT.

This clonotype was counted at least ten times. This chain connects TRBV6-2 or TRBV6-3 to TRBJ2-7, with D unclear. Deletions cut 2 bases from V and 0 bases from J, with 8 bases between. The CDR3 is 14 amino acids. Germline lookup yields CDR1 MNHEY and CDR2 SVGEGT. CDR3 nucleotide sequence: TGTGCCAGCAGTTACGGACCCACCTCCTACGAGCAGTACTTC. Its protein product is CASSYGPTSYEQYF.

This clonotype has ten or more counts. The chain employs TRBV30 and TRBJ1-2; TRBD1 aligns across 8 bases. J gave up 10 bases and V 8 bases, and 6 bases lay outside the gene matches. This CDR3 has 10 residues. CDR1 GTSNPN and CDR2 SVGIG come from the germline V gene (reference sequence). The CDR3: CAHGQGVYTF. The CDR3 region has the DNA TGTGCCCACGGACAGGGAGTCTACACCTTC.

This clonotype was seen ten or more times. V and J are TRBV7-2 and TRBJ2-7, with D hard to call. There are 14 residues in the CDR3. Trimming removed 2 bases from V and 3 bases from J, with 11 bases in between. Germline V gene lookup returns CDR1 SGHTA and CDR2 FQGNSA. As DNA, the CDR3 is TGTGCCAGCAGCTTAATACCAGTACACTACGAGCAGTACTTC. Encoded protein: CASSLIPVHYEQYF.

In this sample, this clonotype turned up many times. The chain recombines TRBV12-3 or TRBV12-4 with TRBJ2-5, with D perhaps TRBD1 (6 bases). The CDR3 sequence is 15 residues long. V was shortened by 3 bases and J by 2 bases, with 13 bases between the two germline ends. The CDR3 nucleotides are TGTGCCAGCAGTTTGGGGGCTTCGGCACAAGAGACCCAGTACTTC. It translates to CASSLGASAQETQYF.

This clonotype was counted at least ten times. The CDR3 DNA reads as TGCAGTGCTAGAGATAGGGGGGCCGCACAGCGGGAGCCCTACAATGAGCAGTTCTTC. It specifies CSARDRGAAQREPYNEQFF. This chain connects TRBV20-1 to TRBJ2-1; 8 bases map to TRBD2. The CDR3 contains 19 residues. Trimming took 0 bases from V and 2 from J; bases not matched to a gene: 15. Germline CDR1 reads DFQATT; CDR2 reads SNEGSKA (reference sequence).

This clonotype was observed a few times. The genes are TRBV5-1 and TRBJ2-5; D ambiguous. Trimming shortened V by 4 bases and J by 5 bases, and 6 bases separated the two germline ends. Per the germline V gene, CDR1 is SGHRS and CDR2 is YFSETQ. The CDR3 spans 11 residues. Here the CDR3 DNA reads TGCGCCAGCAGCCATGATGAGACCCAGTACTTC. Its translation: CASSHDETQYF.

This clonotype has just a few counts. V usage is TRBV25-1 and J usage is TRBJ2-3; D gene unclear. CDR3 length: 12 residues. Germline assignment: CDR1 MGHDK and CDR2 SYGVNS. Between the trimmed V and J ends, which lost 3 bases and 2 bases, there was a span of 3 bases. CDR3 DNA sequence: TGTGCCAGCAGTGACGCCACAGATACGCAGTATTTT. This encodes CASSDATDTQYF.

A remark on this clonotype: Because the CDR3 is missing its conserved closing phenylalanine or tryptophan, this is likely a read error. The rearrangement links TRBV7-9 to TRBJ2-3; 14 bases match TRBD2. This CDR3 region has 19 residues. V was pared by 3 bases and J by 2 bases, with 10 bases of the junction left unmatched. CDR1 is SEHNR, CDR2 FQNEAQ, per germline (reference sequence). The CDR3 is CASSFRDRLAGGPTDTQYL. CDR3 DNA sequence: TGTGCCAGCAGCTTTAGAGATAGACTAGCGGGAGGGCCCACAGATACGCAGTATTTA.

This clonotype was detected once. V and J are TRBV19 and TRBJ2-1; 8 bases match TRBD2. The trim removed 5 bases at V and 0 bases at J, leaving 6 bases unmatched. CDR1 is LNHDA and CDR2 is SQIVND in the germline V gene (reference sequence). The CDR3 is made up of 16 amino acids. CDR3 in DNA: TGTGCCAGTAGTCTTCTAGCGGGCAACTCCTACAATGAGCAGTTCTTC. As protein: CASSLLAGNSYNEQFF. Variable domain in full (rest from reference TRBV19 and TRBJ2-1): DGGITQSPKYLFRKEGQNVTLSCEQNLNHDAMYWYRQDPGQGLRLIYYSQIVNDFQKGDIAEGYSVSREKKESFPLTVTSAQKNPTAFYLCASSLLAGNSYNEQFFGPGTRLTVL.

V usage is TRBV5-6 and J usage is TRBJ2-7; the D is unclear. The CDR3 totals 12 residues. CDR1 SGHDT and CDR2 YYEEEE come from the germline V gene. The germline V and J ends were trimmed by 0 bases and 5 bases, with 6 bases remaining between them. The chain's CDR3 is CASSLALNEQYF. CDR3 sequence (DNA): TGTGCCAGCAGCTTGGCTTTGAACGAGCAGTACTTC. Full variable domain (outside the CDR3, taken from reference TRBV5-6 and TRBJ2-7): DAGVTQSPTHLIKTRGQQVTLRCSPKSGHDTVSWYQQALGQGPQFIFQYYEEEERQRGNFPDRFSGHQFPNYSSELNVNALLLGDSALYLCASSLALNEQYFGPGTRLTVT.

This clonotype was detected ten times or more. This chain uses TRBV3-1 with TRBJ2-1, with 10 bases matching TRBD1. V shed 8 bases and J 7 bases; nucleotides not matched to a gene: 8. The CDR3 extends over 14 amino acids. Looked up from germline, CDR1 is LGHDT and CDR2 is YNNKEL (reference sequence). CDR3 sequence reads: CASARTGGFNEQFF. CDR3 coding DNA: TGTGCCAGCGCTCGGACAGGGGGGTTTAATGAGCAGTTCTTC.